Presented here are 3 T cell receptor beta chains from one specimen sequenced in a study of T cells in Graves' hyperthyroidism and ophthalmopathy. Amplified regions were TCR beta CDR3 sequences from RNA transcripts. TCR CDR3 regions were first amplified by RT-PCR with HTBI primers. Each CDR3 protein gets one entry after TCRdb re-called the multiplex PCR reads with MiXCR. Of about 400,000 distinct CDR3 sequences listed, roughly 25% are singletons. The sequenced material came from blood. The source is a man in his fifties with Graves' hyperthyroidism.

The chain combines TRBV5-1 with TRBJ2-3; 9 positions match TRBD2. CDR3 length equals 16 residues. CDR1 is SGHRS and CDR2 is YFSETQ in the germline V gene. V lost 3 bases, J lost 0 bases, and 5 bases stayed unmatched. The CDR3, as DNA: TGCGCCAGCAGCTCTACTAGCGGGCTTAGCACAGATACGCAGTATTTT. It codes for CASSSTSGLSTDTQYF.

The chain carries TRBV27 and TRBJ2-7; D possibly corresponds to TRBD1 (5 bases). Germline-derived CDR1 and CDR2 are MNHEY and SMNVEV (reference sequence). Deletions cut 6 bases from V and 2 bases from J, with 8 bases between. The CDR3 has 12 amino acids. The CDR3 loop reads CASSPTAYEQYF. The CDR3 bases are TGTGCCAGCAGCCCGACAGCCTACGAGCAGTACTTC.

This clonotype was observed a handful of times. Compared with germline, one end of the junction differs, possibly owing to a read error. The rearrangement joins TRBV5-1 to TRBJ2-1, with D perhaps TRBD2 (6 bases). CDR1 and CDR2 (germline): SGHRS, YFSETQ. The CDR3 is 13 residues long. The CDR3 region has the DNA TGCGCCAGCAGCTTAAATATTGGGGGGTCGGCGATCTTC. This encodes CASSLNIGGSAIF.